Below, 10 T cell receptor beta chains from the same sample are listed, as sequenced in a study of Graves' ophthalmopathy and Graves' hyperthyroidism. Amplification targeted the TCR beta CDR3 regions, with RNA transcripts as the source material. In the first round, RT-PCR was carried out with HTBI primers, and a multiplex PCR formed the second round. MiXCR was run by TCRdb on the multiplex PCR reads, yielding one entry per CDR3 protein. The repertoire holds some 1.1 million distinct CDR3 sequences, with about 35% as singletons. Sequenced input: peripheral blood or thyroid tissue (not recorded which). Source of these receptors: an adult man with Graves' hyperthyroidism.

The V call is TRBV4-3, the J call TRBJ1-2, with 8 bases identical to TRBD1. V was pared by 1 base and J by 1 base, with 8 bases of the junction left unmatched. The CDR3 contains 17 residues. Germline V gene data show CDR1 as LGHNA and CDR2 as YSLEER. The CDR3 DNA follows: TGCGCCAGCAGCCAAGGCCCTGGACAGGGACATAACTATGGCTACACCTTC. Its translation is CASSQGPGQGHNYGYTF.

The chain is built from TRBV2 and TRBJ1-2, with D unresolved. V was shortened by 1 base and J by 10 bases, with 4 bases between the two germline ends. Per germline, CDR1 SNHLY and CDR2 FYNNEI. CDR3 size: 10 residues. DNA for the CDR3: TGTGCCAGCAGTGAAGATAACTACACCTTC. Translating gives CASSEDNYTF.

This clonotype came up a few times. The gene calls are TRBV29-1 and TRBJ2-5, with 11 bases matching TRBD2. The CDR3 is 15 amino acids. The trim removed 7 bases at V and 2 bases at J, leaving 9 bases unmatched. The germline CDR1 and CDR2 sequences are SQVTM and ANQGSEA. The DNA of the CDR3 is TGCAGCGCTCATAGCGGGAGGGCCAGTCAAGAGACCCAGTACTTC. Translated, it gives CSAHSGRASQETQYF.

With respect to this clonotype: Germline is not matched at one junction end, which may reflect a read error. The chain is built from TRBV7-2 and TRBJ1-3; possible D gene TRBD1, 5 bases. CDR3 length: 14 residues. Germline V gene data show CDR1 as SGHTA and CDR2 as FQGNSA. CDR3 sequence (DNA): TGTGCCAGCGGCTCCGGGGCTGGGGGAAACACCATAAATTTT. It yields the protein CASGSGAGGNTINF.

The chain has TRBV29-1 and TRBJ2-2; 12 bases are shared with TRBD2. V trimming: 8 bases; J trimming: 7 bases; junction bases outside the gene matches: 8. Germline lookup yields CDR1 SQVTM and CDR2 ANQGSEA. CDR3 length: 14 residues. The CDR3 region has the DNA TGCAGCTTGCGACTAGCGGGGGCCGTCGGGGAGCTGTTTTTT. It translates to CSLRLAGAVGELFF.

In the case of this clonotype: A read error may be the cause here, since a much bigger clone is one base away. The chain is built from TRBV7-9 and TRBJ2-7; possible D gene TRBD2, 5 bases. This CDR3 contains 12 residues. Germline V gene lookup returns CDR1 SEHNR and CDR2 FQNEAQ (reference sequence). The CDR3: CAGSLEEDEQYF. The DNA of the CDR3 is TGTGCCGGCAGCTTAGAGGAGGACGAGCAGTACTTC.

This clonotype was seen a few times. V is TRBV9 and J is TRBJ1-4; no clear D. V was shortened by 3 bases and J by 4 bases, with 16 bases between the two germline ends. This CDR3 is 16 amino acids long. Germline CDR1 reads SGDLS; CDR2 reads YYNGEE. CDR3 amino acids: CASSAGPSESNEKLFF. The CDR3 region has the DNA TGTGCCAGCAGCGCAGGCCCCTCGGAGAGTAATGAAAAACTGTTTTTT.

This clonotype was picked up many times. V usage is TRBV5-1 and J usage is TRBJ1-2; 9 bases agree with TRBD1. This CDR3 is built from 15 residues. In germline, CDR1 is SGHRS, CDR2 YFSETQ. After removal of 6 bases from V and 0 bases from J, the junction contained 6 bases not matched to a gene. DNA for the CDR3: TGCGCCAGCACCCCCGGGACAGGGCCTAACTATGGCTACACCTTC. This sequence encodes CASTPGTGPNYGYTF.

There are a few counts of this clonotype. V and J are TRBV13 and TRBJ2-5; TRBD1 matches 8 bases. The germline CDR1 and CDR2 sequences are PRHDT and FYEKMQ (reference sequence). The CDR3 runs to 15 residues. The J segment lost 1 base and the V segment lost 2 bases, leaving 3 bases of the junction unmatched. CDR3 bases: TGTGCCAGCAGCTTATGGGACAGGCGCCAAGAGACCCAGTACTTC. This sequence encodes CASSLWDRRQETQYF.

This clonotype was counted many times. This chain uses TRBV6-2 or TRBV6-3 with TRBJ2-7; weak D call: TRBD2 (5 bases). This CDR3 is 14 amino acids long. The V gene's germline CDR1 is MNHEY and CDR2 SVGEGT. V was shortened by 2 bases and J by 4 bases, with 12 bases between the two germline ends. DNA for the CDR3: TGTGCCAGCAGTTACCAGCTAGCCCGGTACGAGCAGTACTTC. It translates to CASSYQLARYEQYF.